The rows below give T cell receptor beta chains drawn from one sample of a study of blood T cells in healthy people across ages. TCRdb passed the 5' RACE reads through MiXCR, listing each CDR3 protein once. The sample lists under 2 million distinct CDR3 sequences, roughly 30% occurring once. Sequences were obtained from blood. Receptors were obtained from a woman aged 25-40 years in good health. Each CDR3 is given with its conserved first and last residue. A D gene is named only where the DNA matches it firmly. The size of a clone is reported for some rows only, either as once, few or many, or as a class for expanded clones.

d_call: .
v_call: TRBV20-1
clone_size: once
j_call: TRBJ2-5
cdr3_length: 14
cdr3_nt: TGCAGTGCTAGAGATTTAAACAGGGAAGAGACCCAGTACTTC
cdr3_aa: CSARDLNREETQYF

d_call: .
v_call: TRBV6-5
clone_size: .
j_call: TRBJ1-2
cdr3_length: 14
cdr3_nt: TGTGCCAGCAGCCCGGGACATACTAACTATGGCTACACCTTC
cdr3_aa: CASSPGHTNYGYTF

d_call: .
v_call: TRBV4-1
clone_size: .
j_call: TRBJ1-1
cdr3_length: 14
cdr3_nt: TGCGCCAGCAGCCAAGGCGACAGGAACACTGAAGCTTTCTTT
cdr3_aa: CASSQGDRNTEAFF

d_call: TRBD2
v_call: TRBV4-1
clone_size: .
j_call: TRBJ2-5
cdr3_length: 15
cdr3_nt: TGCGCCGGCAGCCAAGGTGGGGGACTAGAGGAGACCCAGTACTTC
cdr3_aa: CAGSQGGGLEETQYF

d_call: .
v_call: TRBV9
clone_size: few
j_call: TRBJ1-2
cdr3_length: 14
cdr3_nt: TGTGCCAGCAGCACCCACTCAGGGGACTATGGCTACACCTTC
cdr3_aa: CASSTHSGDYGYTF

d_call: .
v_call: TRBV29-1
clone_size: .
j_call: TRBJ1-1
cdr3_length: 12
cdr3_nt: TGCAGCGTTGAGAACAGGGTCACTGAAGCTTTCTTT
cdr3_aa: CSVENRVTEAFF

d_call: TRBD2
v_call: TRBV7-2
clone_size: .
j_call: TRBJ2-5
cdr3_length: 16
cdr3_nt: TGTGCCAGCAGCTTATGGACTAGCGGGAGACGCGGGGAGCAGTACTTC
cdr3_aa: CASSLWTSGRRGEQYF

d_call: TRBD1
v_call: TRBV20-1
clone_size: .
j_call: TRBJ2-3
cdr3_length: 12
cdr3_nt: TGCAGGGCTCCACAGGGGACAGATACGCAGTATTTT
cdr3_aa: CRAPQGTDTQYF

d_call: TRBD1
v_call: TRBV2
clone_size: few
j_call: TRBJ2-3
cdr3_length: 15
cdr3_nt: TGTGCCAGCTTGGGACAGTCCCGGAACACAGATACGCAGTATTTT
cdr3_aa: CASLGQSRNTDTQYF

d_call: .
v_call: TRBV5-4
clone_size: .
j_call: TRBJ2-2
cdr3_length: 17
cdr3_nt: TGTGCCAGCAGCTTGGGGGACCCGGACGGGAACACCGGGGAGCTGTTTTTT
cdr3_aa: CASSLGDPDGNTGELFF

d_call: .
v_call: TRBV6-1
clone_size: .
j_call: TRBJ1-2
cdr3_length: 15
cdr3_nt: TGTGCCAGCAGTGGACGGACAGAGTTTTTCTCTGGCTACACCTTC
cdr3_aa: CASSGRTEFFSGYTF

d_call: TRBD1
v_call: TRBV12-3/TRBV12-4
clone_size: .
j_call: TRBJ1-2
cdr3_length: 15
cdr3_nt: TGTGCCAGCAGTTTGATAACAGGGGGCCACTATGGCTACACCTTC
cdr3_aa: CASSLITGGHYGYTF

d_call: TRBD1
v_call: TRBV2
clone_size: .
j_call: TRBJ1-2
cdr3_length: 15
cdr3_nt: TGTGCCAGCTCGGGACAGGGCCCTCTTAGGTATGGCTACACCTTC
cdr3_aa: CASSGQGPLRYGYTF

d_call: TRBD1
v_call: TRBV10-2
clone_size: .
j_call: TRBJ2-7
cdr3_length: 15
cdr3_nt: TGCGCCAGCACCAGGGGGGACAGGATTACCTACGAGCAGTACTTC
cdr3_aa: CASTRGDRITYEQYF

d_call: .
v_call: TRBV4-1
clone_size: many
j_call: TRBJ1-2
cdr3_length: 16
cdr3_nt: TGCGCCAGCAGCCAAGATCGGGACCCCTCGAGGTATGGCTACACCTTC
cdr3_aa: CASSQDRDPSRYGYTF

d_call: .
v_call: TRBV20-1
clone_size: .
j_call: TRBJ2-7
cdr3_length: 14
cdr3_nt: TGCAGTGCTAGAGTCGGCAGCTACTCCTACGAGCAGTACTTC
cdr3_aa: CSARVGSYSYEQYF

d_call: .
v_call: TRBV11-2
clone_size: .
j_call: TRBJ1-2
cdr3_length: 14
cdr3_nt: TGTGCCAGCAGTTCCGTGCGGGGACCATATGGCTACACCTTC
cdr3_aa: CASSSVRGPYGYTF

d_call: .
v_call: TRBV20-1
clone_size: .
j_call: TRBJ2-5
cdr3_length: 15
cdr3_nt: TGCAGTGCTAGGCCCTCTCGGGTGGGGGAAGAGACCCAGTACTTC
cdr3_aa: CSARPSRVGEETQYF

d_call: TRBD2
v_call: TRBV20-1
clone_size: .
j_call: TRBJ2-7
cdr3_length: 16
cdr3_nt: TGCAGTGCTAGAGTGGCTAGCGGGCATAGCTCCTACGAGCAGTACTTC
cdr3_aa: CSARVASGHSSYEQYF

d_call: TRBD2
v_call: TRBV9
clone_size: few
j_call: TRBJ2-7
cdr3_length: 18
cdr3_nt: TGTGCCAGCAGCGCCGGACTAGCGGGGGCCCTGAGCTCCTACGAGCAGTACTTC
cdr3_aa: CASSAGLAGALSSYEQYF

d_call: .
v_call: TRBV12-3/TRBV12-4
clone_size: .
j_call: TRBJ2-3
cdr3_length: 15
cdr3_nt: TGTGCCAGCAGCGGGAGCAGATTGCCAGCAGATGTGCAGTATTTT
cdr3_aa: CASSGSRLPADVQYF

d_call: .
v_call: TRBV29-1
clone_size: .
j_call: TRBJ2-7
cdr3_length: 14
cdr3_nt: TGCAGCACCCCGAAAAGGGGAAGGGTATACGAGCAGTACTTC
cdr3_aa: CSTPKRGRVYEQYF

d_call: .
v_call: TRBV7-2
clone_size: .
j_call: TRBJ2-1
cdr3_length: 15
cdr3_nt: TGTGCCAGCAGCCGGAGGGGGGAAACCTACAATGAGCAGTTCTTC
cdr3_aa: CASSRRGETYNEQFF

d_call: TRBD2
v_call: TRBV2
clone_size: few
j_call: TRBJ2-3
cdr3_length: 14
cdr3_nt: TGTGCCAGCGAGGGACTACACCTCACAGATACGCAGTATTTT
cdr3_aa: CASEGLHLTDTQYF

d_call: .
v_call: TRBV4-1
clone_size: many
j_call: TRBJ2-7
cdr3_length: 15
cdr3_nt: TGCGCCAGCAGCCAAGAGCGTCCTGGAGGGTACGAGCAGTACTTC
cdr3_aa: CASSQERPGGYEQYF

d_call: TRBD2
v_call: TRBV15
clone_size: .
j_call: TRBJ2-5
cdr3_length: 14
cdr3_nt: TGTGCCACCAGCAACGGGGGGGCCCGAGAGACCCAGTACTTC
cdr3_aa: CATSNGGARETQYF

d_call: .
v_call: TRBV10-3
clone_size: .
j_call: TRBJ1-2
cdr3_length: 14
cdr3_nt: TGTGCCATCAGTGAGTCGAGTGGATCCTATAGCTACACCTTC
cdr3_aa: CAISESSGSYSYTF

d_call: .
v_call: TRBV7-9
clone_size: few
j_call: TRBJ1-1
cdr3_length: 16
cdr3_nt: TGTGCCAGCAGCTTATTGGCAGGGGCCATTTGGACTGAAGCTTTCTTT
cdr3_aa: CASSLLAGAIWTEAFF

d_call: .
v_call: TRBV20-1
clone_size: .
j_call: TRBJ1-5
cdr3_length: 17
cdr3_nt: TGCAGTGCTAGAGATTTTAGACAGGCCCTAGGCAATCAGCCCCAGCATTTT
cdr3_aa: CSARDFRQALGNQPQHF

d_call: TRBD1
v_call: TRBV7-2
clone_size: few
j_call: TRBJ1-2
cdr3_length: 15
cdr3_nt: TGTGCCAGCAGCCGGGTAGGGGACAGGGACTATGGCTACACCTTC
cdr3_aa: CASSRVGDRDYGYTF

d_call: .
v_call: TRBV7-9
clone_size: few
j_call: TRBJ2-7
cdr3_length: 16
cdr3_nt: TGTGCCAGCAGCCCTTTCGGGACAAAAGCAATGTACGAGCAGTACTTC
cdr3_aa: CASSPFGTKAMYEQYF

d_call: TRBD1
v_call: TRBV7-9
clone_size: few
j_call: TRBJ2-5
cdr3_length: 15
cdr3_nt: TGTGCCAGCAGAAGATTCGGGACAGTTCAAGAGACCCAGTACTTC
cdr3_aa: CASRRFGTVQETQYF

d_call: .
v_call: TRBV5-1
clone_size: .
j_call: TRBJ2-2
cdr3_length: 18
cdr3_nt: TGCGCCAGCAGCTTGGGGCTTCCGGGACCCGGGTCCACCGGGGAGCTGTTTTTT
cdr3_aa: CASSLGLPGPGSTGELFF

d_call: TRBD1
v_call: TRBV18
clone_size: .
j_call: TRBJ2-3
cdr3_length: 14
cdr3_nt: TGTGCCAGCTCACGGGACAGCTTCACAGATACGCAGTATTTT
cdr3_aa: CASSRDSFTDTQYF

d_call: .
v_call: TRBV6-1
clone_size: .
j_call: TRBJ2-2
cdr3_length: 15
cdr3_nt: TGTGCCAGCAGTGGGGGGACAATCGGGGCCGGGGAGCTGTTTTTT
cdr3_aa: CASSGGTIGAGELFF

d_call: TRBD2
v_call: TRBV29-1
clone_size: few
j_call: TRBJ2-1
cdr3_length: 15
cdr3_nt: TGCAGCGTTTCTTCTCTAGCGGGAGCTCTCAATGAGCAGTTCTTC
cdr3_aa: CSVSSLAGALNEQFF

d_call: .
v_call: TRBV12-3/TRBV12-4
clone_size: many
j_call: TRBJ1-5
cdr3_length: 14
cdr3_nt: TGTGCCAGCAGATTTGGGGGGGGGAATCAGCCCCAGCATTTT
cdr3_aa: CASRFGGGNQPQHF

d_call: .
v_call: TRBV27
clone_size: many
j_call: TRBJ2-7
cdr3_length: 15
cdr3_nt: TGTGCCAGCAGTGGGGGGTGGACTCCTGCCTACGAGCAGTACTTC
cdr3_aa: CASSGGWTPAYEQYF

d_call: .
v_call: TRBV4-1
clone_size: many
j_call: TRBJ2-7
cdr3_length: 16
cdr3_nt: TGCGCCAGCAGCCAAGTAACAGTAGCGAGCCCTGACGAGCAGTACTTC
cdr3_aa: CASSQVTVASPDEQYF

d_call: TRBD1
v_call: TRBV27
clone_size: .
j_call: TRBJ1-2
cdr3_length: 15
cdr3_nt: TGTGCCAGCAGTCGCTCCGACAGGGTATTAAATGGCTACACCTTC
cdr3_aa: CASSRSDRVLNGYTF

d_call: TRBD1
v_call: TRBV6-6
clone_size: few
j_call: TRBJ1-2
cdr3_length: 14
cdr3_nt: TGTGCCAGCAGCTTCGACAGGGTGGAATATGGCTACACCTTC
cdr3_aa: CASSFDRVEYGYTF

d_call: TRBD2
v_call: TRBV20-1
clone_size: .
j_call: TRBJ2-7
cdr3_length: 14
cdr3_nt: TGCAGTGCTAGAGATATGGTAGCGGGGAGCGAGCAGTACTTC
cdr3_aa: CSARDMVAGSEQYF

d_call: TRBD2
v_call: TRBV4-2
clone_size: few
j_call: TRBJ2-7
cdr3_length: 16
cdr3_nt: TGTGCCAGCAGCCAAGATCCAGGGACTAGCGGAGGCGAGCAGTACTTC
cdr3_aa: CASSQDPGTSGGEQYF

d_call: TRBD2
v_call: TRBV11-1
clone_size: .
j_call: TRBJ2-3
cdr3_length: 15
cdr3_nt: TGTGCCAGCAGCTTATCGAGACTAGCGGCAGATACGCAGTATTTT
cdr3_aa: CASSLSRLAADTQYF

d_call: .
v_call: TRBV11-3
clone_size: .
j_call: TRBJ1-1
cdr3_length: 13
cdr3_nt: TGTGCCAGCAGCTTAAATCAGAGGGGCGAAGCTTTCTTT
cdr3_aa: CASSLNQRGEAFF